Below are 12 T cell receptor beta chains sequenced from a single sample in a study of T cell responses to AZD1222 COVID-19 vaccine. Sequencing was performed with immunoSEQ multiplex PCR; in TCRdb, only in-frame clones are kept and a portion is missing. The sample consists of approximately 150,000 clones, approximately 90% of them appearing once. The sample here was peripheral blood, taken 28 days after the second AZD1222 dose. These receptors came from an adult who received the AZD1222 COVID-19 vaccine.

The chain recombines TRBV5-5 with TRBJ2-1, with D unresolved. Germline V gives CDR1 SGHKS, CDR2 YYEKEE (reference sequence). This CDR3 is 14 amino acids long. Trimming left V 3 bases short and J 6 bases short, with 13 bases between. Here the CDR3 reads CASSSTAVFNEQFF. The CDR3 coding sequence is TGTGCCAGCAGCTCGACGGCAGTATTCAATGAGCAGTTCTTC. The complete variable domain, with remaining parts taken from reference TRBV5-5 and TRBJ2-1, reads DAGVTQSPTHLIKTRGQQVTLRCSPISGHKSVSWYQQVLGQGPQFIFQYYEKEERGRGNFPDRFSARQFPNYSSELNVNALLLGDSALYLCASSSTAVFNEQFFGPGTRLTVL.

The CDR3 loop is CASSPGLNYEQYF. CDR3 DNA: TGTGCCAGCAGTCCTGGACTAAACTACGAGCAGTACTTC. This chain uses TRBV6-5 with TRBJ2-7, with a weak D call TRBD2 (6 bases). Looked up from germline, CDR1 is MNHEY and CDR2 is SVGAGI. The V and J ends lost 5 bases and 3 bases respectively, with 11 bases between them. This CDR3 contains 13 residues.

The V and J genes are TRBV9 and TRBJ2-2, with 11 positions matching TRBD1. This CDR3 region has 16 residues. CDR1 is SGDLS, CDR2 YYNGEE, per germline. Unmatched junction bases numbered 4, after V lost 0 bases and J lost 6 bases. The CDR3 loop reads CASSVGTGGKAGELFF. CDR3 in DNA: TGTGCCAGCAGCGTAGGGACAGGGGGCAAGGCCGGGGAGCTGTTTTTT.

For the CDR3, the DNA is TGTGCCAGCAGTGAAGCGAACGGATTCAATCAGCCCCAGCATTTT. Protein product: CASSEANGFNQPQHF. The chain employs TRBV6-1 and TRBJ1-5; D unclear. The CDR3 is 15 amino acids. Trimming took 0 bases from V and 3 from J, leaving 9 bases between them. CDR1 is MNHNS and CDR2 is SASEGT in the germline V gene.

Notes on this clone: Other DNA sequences in the sample encode the same CDR3. This chain connects TRBV19 to TRBJ2-2; D unclear. Deletions cut 3 bases from V and 0 bases from J, with 5 bases between. In germline, CDR1 is LNHDA, CDR2 SQIVND (reference sequence). The CDR3 spans 14 residues. CDR3 sequence reads: CASSILANTGELFF. As DNA, the CDR3 is TGTGCCAGTAGTATCCTGGCGAACACCGGGGAGCTGTTTTTT. The full variable domain, rest sourced from reference TRBV19 and TRBJ2-2, is DGGITQSPKYLFRKEGQNVTLSCEQNLNHDAMYWYRQDPGQGLRLIYYSQIVNDFQKGDIAEGYSVSREKKESFPLTVTSAQKNPTAFYLCASSILANTGELFFGEGSRLTVL.

The rearrangement joins TRBV20-1 to TRBJ1-2; D is possibly TRBD1 (5 bases). The CDR3 loop spans 12 amino acids. V was clipped by 3 bases and J by 4 bases, with 9 bases between them. Germline V lookup: CDR1 DFQATT, CDR2 SNEGSKA (reference sequence). The DNA of the CDR3 is TGCAGTGCTAGTTCGGGGACCTATGGCTACACCTTC. Translation: CSASSGTYGYTF.

This chain connects TRBV11-3 to TRBJ2-1, with 13 bases aligning to TRBD2. The V gene's germline CDR1 is SGHNT and CDR2 YENEEA. Trimming at V came to 5 bases and at J to 8 bases, leaving 9 bases not matched to a gene. The CDR3 is made up of 16 amino acids. CDR3 sequence (DNA): TGTGCCAGCAGCCAGGGGGGGACTAGCGGGATGGATGAGCAGTTCTTC. It codes for CASSQGGTSGMDEQFF.

CDR3 protein: CASSWNRDSSYEQYF. The CDR3 DNA reads TGTGCCAGCAGTTGGAACCGGGACAGTTCCTACGAGCAGTACTTC. The V and J genes are TRBV6-8 and TRBJ2-7; 7 positions agree with TRBD1. This CDR3 is built from 15 residues. V dropped 4 bases and J dropped 1; count of bases not matched to a gene: 7. Germline values: CDR1 MNHGY, CDR2 SAAAGT.

The genes are TRBV7-3 and TRBJ2-6; no definite D call. The germline V gene has CDR1 SGHTA and CDR2 FQGTGA. The CDR3 is made up of 16 amino acids. Trimming left V 5 bases short and J 1 base short, with 12 bases between. The CDR3 protein is CASSPYSWSGANVLTF. DNA for the CDR3: TGTGCCAGCAGCCCGTACTCCTGGTCTGGGGCCAACGTCCTGACTTTC.

Only one count was recorded for this clone. V gene TRBV5-1 combines with J gene TRBJ1-1, with TRBD1 identical over 8 bases. Trimming cost V 4 bases and J 2 bases; bases outside gene matches: 4. Germline-derived CDR1 and CDR2 are SGHRS and YFSETQ. The CDR3 has 14 amino acids. CDR3 nucleotides: TGCGCCAGCAGCGCGACAGGGGATAACACTGAAGCTTTCTTT. Translating it yields CASSATGDNTEAFF.

The CDR3 spells CASSLGTGPTTEAFF. As DNA, the CDR3 is TGCGCCAGCAGCTTGGGGACAGGGCCGACGACTGAAGCTTTCTTT. The J gene is TRBJ1-1, the V gene TRBV5-1, with TRBD1 matching over 8 bases. Germline CDR1 and CDR2: SGHRS and YFSETQ. V shed 0 bases and J 5 bases; nucleotides not matched to a gene: 6. The CDR3 extends over 15 amino acids.

The gene calls are TRBV6-5 and TRBJ1-4, with 10 bases aligning to TRBD1. Germline V CDR1 and CDR2: MNHEY, SVGAGI. With V trimmed by 8 bases and J by 8 bases, 8 bases remained unmatched. The CDR3 loop spans 14 amino acids. CDR3 amino acids: CASRGTGVYEKLFF. In DNA, the CDR3 is TGTGCCAGCCGCGGGACAGGGGTTTACGAAAAACTGTTTTTT.